The rows below give T cell receptor beta chains drawn from one sample of a study of blood T cell repertoires in COVID-19. Using immunoSEQ multiplex PCR, the repertoire was profiled, and TCRdb retains in-frame clones only, with some absent. The sample lists fewer than 450,000 clones, roughly 91% occurring once. Sample: PBMCs or T cells enriched from blood (not recorded which). Receptors were obtained from a woman aged 18-35 years who had recovered from COVID-19. CDR3s include the opening cysteine and the closing phenylalanine or tryptophan. Each record gives: J gene, V gene, D gene, CDR3 protein, CDR3 DNA. The D gene is left open where the match is weak.

TRBJ2-2 | TRBV19 | NA | CASSIGTGPRDTGELFF | TGTGCCAGTAGTATAGGCACAGGCCCTCGGGACACCGGGGAGCTGTTTTTT
TRBJ1-2 | TRBV30 | TRBD1 | CAWSLTGVGVYGYTF | TGTGCCTGGAGTCTAACAGGGGTCGGGGTCTATGGCTACACCTTC
TRBJ2-7 | TRBV11-3 | TRBD1 | CASSLDGTGSYEQYF | TGTGCCAGCAGCTTAGATGGGACAGGATCCTACGAGCAGTACTTC
TRBJ1-1 | TRBV7-9 | NA | CASSLGRGMNTEAFF | TGTGCCAGCAGCTTAGGACGGGGTATGAACACTGAAGCTTTCTTT
TRBJ2-5 | TRBV11-2 | NA | CASSLYSETQYF | TGTGCCAGCAGCTTATATTCAGAGACCCAGTACTTC
TRBJ2-7 | TRBV27 | NA | CASSLSGTGSYEQYF | TGTGCCAGCAGTTTAAGCGGGACAGGATCCTACGAGCAGTACTTC
TRBJ1-2 | TRBV5-1 | TRBD1 | CASSSTGGAGGYTF | TGCGCCAGCAGCTCGACAGGGGGCGCAGGGGGCTACACCTTC
TRBJ2-7 | TRBV6-5 | NA | CATMGAQSYEQYF | TGTGCCACCATGGGGGCACAATCCTACGAGCAGTACTTC
TRBJ1-4 | TRBV7-6 | NA | CASSLQPGQGDEKLFF | TGTGCCAGCAGCTTGCAACCGGGACAAGGAGACGAAAAACTGTTTTTT
TRBJ1-5 | TRBV5-6 | TRBD1 | CASSQLTGGQNQPQHF | TGTGCCAGCAGCCAACTGACAGGGGGCCAAAATCAGCCCCAGCATTTT